This passage covers 13 T cell receptor beta chains from one sample sequenced in a study of immune evolution from preneoplasia to lung adenocarcinoma (dated by TCRdb to 2020 to 2023). Library preparation employed the immunoSEQ multiplex PCR assay. TCRdb holds this immuneACCESS table with in-frame rearrangements only. Some clones are missing; in checked studies, unresolved V genes explain under half, and the rest has no known cause. A total of about 6,300 clones appear in this sample, over 60% of them only once. Jointly, the top ten make up 7.7% of the sample. The material sequenced was FFPE minimally invasive lung adenocarcinoma tissue. The label giving this sample's cell subset or site can be read as: micro-invasive lung adenocarcinoma (MIA). The origin of the receptors is a person aged 60 to 85 with lung adenocarcinoma.

This clone showed up just once. The J gene is TRBJ2-1, the V gene TRBV6-1, with D maybe TRBD1 (5 bases). Trimming pared 4 bases from V and 5 bases from J, leaving 18 bases between. The CDR3 totals 16 residues. In germline, CDR1 is MNHNS, CDR2 SASEGT. The DNA of the CDR3 is TGTGCCAGCAGTGCAGGGATCCAGATACCTAACAATGAGCAGTTCTTC. This codes for CASSAGIQIPNNEQFF.

This clone was recorded once. The gene calls are TRBV7-6 and TRBJ2-7, with unresolved D. Trimming pared 3 bases from V and 5 bases from J, leaving 14 bases between. The CDR3 totals 14 residues. CDR1 and CDR2 (germline): SGHVS, FNYEAQ. This chain's CDR3 is CASSFGGAADEQYF. In nucleotides, the CDR3 is TGTGCCAGCAGCTTTGGTGGCGCCGCCGACGAGCAGTACTTC.

This chain joins TRBV28 and TRBJ1-2, with D maybe TRBD1 (6 bases). V lost 7 bases and J 3 bases, leaving 15 bases between the germline ends. The CDR3 has 14 amino acids. Germline lookup yields CDR1 MDHEN and CDR2 SYDVKM. The CDR3: CASIRGGADYGYTF. Here the CDR3 DNA reads TGTGCCAGCATTCGGGGGGGGGCGGACTATGGCTACACCTTC.

The chain carries TRBV10-3 and TRBJ2-3; 13 bases map to TRBD2. The V segment lost 10 bases and the J segment 8 bases; nucleotides outside the gene matches: 12. The CDR3 contains 15 residues. Germline values: CDR1 ENHRY, CDR2 SYGVKD. The DNA of the CDR3 is TGTGCCACCGAGACTAGCGGGAGGCCCCCTCGTACGCAGTATTTT. The encoded protein is CATETSGRPPRTQYF.

The rearrangement uses TRBV5-1 and TRBJ2-5; D might be TRBD1 (7 bases). The CDR3 contains 14 residues. Germline-derived CDR1 and CDR2 are SGHRS and YFSETQ. With 1 base removed from V and 6 bases from J, the gap between germline ends came to 13 bases. The chain's CDR3 is CASSLQGGQQTQYF. The CDR3 DNA follows: TGCGCCAGCAGCTTGCAGGGGGGCCAGCAGACCCAGTACTTC.

The genes are TRBV28 and TRBJ1-2; D remains ambiguous. The germline V gene has CDR1 MDHEN and CDR2 SYDVKM. V lost 3 bases to trimming and J lost 8 bases, with 16 bases between them. The length of the CDR3 is 14 residues. CDR3 nucleotide sequence: TGTGCCAGCAGTTTCTCCGCCTACGCCGCGGGCTACACCTTC. This gives the protein CASSFSAYAAGYTF.

The V gene is TRBV19, the J gene TRBJ2-1; D is ambiguous. Germline CDR1 reads LNHDA; CDR2 reads SQIVND (reference sequence). Trimming cost V 2 bases and J 13 bases, with 15 bases left between them. CDR3 size: 13 residues. CDR3 sequence: CASSISPRSEQFF. CDR3 sequence (DNA): TGTGCCAGTAGTATATCCCCCCGGTCTGAACAGTTCTTC. Filled out from reference TRBV19 and TRBJ2-1, the complete variable domain reads DGGITQSPKYLFRKEGQNVTLSCEQNLNHDAMYWYRQDPGQGLRLIYYSQIVNDFQKGDIAEGYSVSREKKESFPLTVTSAQKNPTAFYLCASSISPRSEQFFGPGTRLTVL.

V gene TRBV30 combines with J gene TRBJ1-5, with D unresolved. Trimming shortened V by 2 bases and J by 4 bases, and 9 bases separated the two germline ends. Germline-derived CDR1 and CDR2 are GTSNPN and SVGIG (reference sequence). This CDR3 is 13 amino acids long. CDR3 nucleotides: TGTGCCTGGAGTTTACAGCAAAATCAGCCCCAGCATTTT. This encodes CAWSLQQNQPQHF.

V is TRBV7-9 and J is TRBJ2-7, with D maybe TRBD2 (6 bases). The CDR3 has 14 amino acids. Germline V CDR1 and CDR2: SEHNR, FQNEAQ (reference sequence). The ends were cut back, 5 bases at V and 3 bases at J, with 14 bases in the middle. The CDR3 DNA sequence: TGTGCCAGCAGCACGGGACTGGGGCACTACGAGCAGTACTTC. It specifies CASSTGLGHYEQYF.

With regard to this clone: An end of the junction differs from the germline gene, which may be a read error. The chain has TRBV7-3 and TRBJ2-2, with 8 bases lining up with TRBD2. The CDR3 has 15 amino acids. Germline-derived CDR1 and CDR2 are SGHTA and FQGTGA. CDR3 in DNA: TGTGCCAACAGCTTAACTAGCGGAGGTGGCGGGGAGCTGTTTTTT. It is translated as CANSLTSGGGGELFF.

Only one count was recorded for this clone. The gene calls are TRBV29-1 and TRBJ2-7, with D possibly being TRBD1 or TRBD2 (5 bases each). The CDR3 runs 14 residues. Deletions cut 7 bases from V and 2 bases from J, with 18 bases between. Germline loops: CDR1 SQVTM, CDR2 ANQGSEA. The CDR3 region is CSAGAGGTAYEQYF. CDR3 sequence (DNA): TGCAGCGCCGGGGCGGGCGGAACTGCCTACGAGCAGTACTTC.

The CDR3 reads CASSEGRSGANVLTF. The DNA of the CDR3 is TGTGCCAGCAGCGAGGGGAGGTCGGGGGCCAACGTCCTGACTTTC. The rearrangement uses TRBV11-3 and TRBJ2-6; a weak D match, TRBD2 (6 bases). The CDR3 contains 15 residues. Trimming removed 5 bases from V and 4 bases from J, with 12 bases in between. Looked up from germline, CDR1 is SGHNT and CDR2 is YENEEA. Variable domain in full (rest from reference TRBV11-3 and TRBJ2-6): EAGVVQSPRYKIIEKKQPVAFWCNPISGHNTLYWYLQNLGQGPELLIRYENEEAVDDSQLPKDRFSAERLKGVDSTLKIQPAELGDSAVYLCASSEGRSGANVLTFGAGSRLTVL.

This sequence joins TRBV2 and TRBJ2-7, with TRBD1 identical over 9 bases. The CDR3 consists of 16 residues. Germline V CDR1 and CDR2: SNHLY, FYNNEI. Germline trimming cut 4 bases from V and 3 bases from J; bases unmatched to any gene: 10. CDR3 residues: CASSVTGTGSLYEQYF. CDR3 DNA sequence: TGTGCCAGCAGTGTAACTGGGACAGGGTCCCTCTACGAGCAGTACTTC.